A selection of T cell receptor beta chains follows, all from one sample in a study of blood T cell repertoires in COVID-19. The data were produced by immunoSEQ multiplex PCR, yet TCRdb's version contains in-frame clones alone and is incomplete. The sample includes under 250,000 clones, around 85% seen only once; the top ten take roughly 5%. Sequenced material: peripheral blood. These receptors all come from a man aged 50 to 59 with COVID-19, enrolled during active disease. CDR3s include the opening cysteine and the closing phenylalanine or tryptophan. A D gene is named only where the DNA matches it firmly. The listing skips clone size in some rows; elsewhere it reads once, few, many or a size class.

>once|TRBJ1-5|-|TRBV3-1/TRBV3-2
TGTGCCAGCAGCCAAGGGACTGGTGCGCCCCAGCATTTT
CASSQGTGAPQHF
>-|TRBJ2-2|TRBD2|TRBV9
TGTGCCAGCAGCCCGGGGACTAGCGGGGGCCCAACGAACACCGGGGAGCTGTTTTTT
CASSPGTSGGPTNTGELFF
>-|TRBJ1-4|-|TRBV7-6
TGTGCCAGCAGCCCGTTTAATGAAAAACTGTTTTTT
CASSPFNEKLFF
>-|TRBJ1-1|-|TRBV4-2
TGTGCCAGCAGCCAAGCCTACGGATGGGGAGACACTGAAGCTTTCTTT
CASSQAYGWGDTEAFF
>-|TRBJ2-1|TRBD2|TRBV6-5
TGTGCCAGCACTCGAGCGGGGGGGCCTGGGAATGAGCAGTTCTTC
CASTRAGGPGNEQFF
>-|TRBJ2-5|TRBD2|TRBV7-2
TGTGCCAGCAGCTTAGGCGGGGGGCCGGAGACCCAGTACTTC
CASSLGGGPETQYF
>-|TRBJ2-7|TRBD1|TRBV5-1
TGCGCCAGCAGCGTACAGGGGGACCACTACGAGCAGTACTTC
CASSVQGDHYEQYF
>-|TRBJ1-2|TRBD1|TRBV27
TGTGCCAGCAGTTCCCCGACAGGGGGGCATGGCTACACCTTC
CASSSPTGGHGYTF
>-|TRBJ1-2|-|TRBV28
TGTGCCAGCAGTTTTGGGGCCAGTTTCGACTATGGCTACACCTTC
CASSFGASFDYGYTF
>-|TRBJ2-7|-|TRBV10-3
TGTGCCATCAGTGAGCCCGAGGCTACTCCTCCCTACGAGCAGTACTTC
CAISEPEATPPYEQYF
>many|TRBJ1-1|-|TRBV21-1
TGTGCCAGCAGCAGGGCTCCGGGACAGGGTAGTTTCACTGAAGCTTTCTTT
CASSRAPGQGSFTEAFF
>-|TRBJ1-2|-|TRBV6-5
TGTGCCAGCAGTTGGGGTTTAAGGGGGGGCTACACCTTC
CASSWGLRGGYTF
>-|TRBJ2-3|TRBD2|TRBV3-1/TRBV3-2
TGTGCCAGCAGCCAAGATTTTCGGGGGGTTCTTTTT
CASSQDFRGVLF
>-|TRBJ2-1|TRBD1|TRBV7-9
TGTGCCAGCAGCTTATCTTGGGACAGGGTGAATGAGCAGTTCTTC
CASSLSWDRVNEQFF
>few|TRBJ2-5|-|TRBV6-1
TGTGCCAGCAGTGAAGTAGGGGGATGGGGCCAAGAGACCCAGTACTTC
CASSEVGGWGQETQYF
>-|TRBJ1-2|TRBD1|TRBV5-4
TGTGCCAGCAGGGAGGACAGGGGCTATGGCTACACCTTC
CASREDRGYGYTF
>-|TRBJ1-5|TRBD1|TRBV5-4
TGTGCCAGCAGCTTGGCCGGGGGACAGGGTGAGGCTCAGCCCCAGCATTTT
CASSLAGGQGEAQPQHF
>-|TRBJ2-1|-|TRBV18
TGTGCCAGCTCACCAACACAGGCTTCCTACAATGAGCAGTTCTTC
CASSPTQASYNEQFF
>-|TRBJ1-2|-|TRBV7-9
TGTGCCAGCAGCTTAGAATCGGTTGGCTACACCTTC
CASSLESVGYTF
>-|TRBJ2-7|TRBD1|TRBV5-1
TGCGCCAGCAGCTTGGGGGGACAGAACTACGAGCAGTACTTC
CASSLGGQNYEQYF
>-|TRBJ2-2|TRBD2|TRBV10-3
TGTGCCATCAAGCGGGATCTCACCGGGGAGCTGTTTTTT
CAIKRDLTGELFF
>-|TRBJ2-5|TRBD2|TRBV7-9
TGTGCCAGCAGCTCCGGGACTAGCGGAGGGACCCAGTACTTC
CASSSGTSGGTQYF
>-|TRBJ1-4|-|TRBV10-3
TGTGCCATCAGTGAGTCGCGGGGGGGAGATGAAAAACTGTTTTTT
CAISESRGGDEKLFF
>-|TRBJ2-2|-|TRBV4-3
TGCGCCAGCAGCCAAGAGTCAAACACCGGGGAGCTGTTTTTT
CASSQESNTGELFF
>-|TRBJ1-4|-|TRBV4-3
TGCGCCAGCAGCCAAGTGGGGGGAGCCCCTAATGAAAAACTGTTTTTT
CASSQVGGAPNEKLFF
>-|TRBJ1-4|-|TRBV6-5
TGTGCCAGCAGTTACTCTGCAGGGGCGAATGAAAAACTGTTTTTT
CASSYSAGANEKLFF